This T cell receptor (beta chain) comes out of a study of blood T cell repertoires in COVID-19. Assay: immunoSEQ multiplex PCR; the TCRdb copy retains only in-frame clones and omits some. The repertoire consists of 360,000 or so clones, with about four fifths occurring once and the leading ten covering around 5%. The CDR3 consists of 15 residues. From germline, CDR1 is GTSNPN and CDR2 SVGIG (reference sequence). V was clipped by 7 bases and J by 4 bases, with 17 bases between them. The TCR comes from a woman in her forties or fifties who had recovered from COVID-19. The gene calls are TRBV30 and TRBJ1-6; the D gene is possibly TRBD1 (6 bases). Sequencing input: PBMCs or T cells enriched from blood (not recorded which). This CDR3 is CASTRGPSYNSPLHF. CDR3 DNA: TGTGCCTCCACCAGGGGCCCCTCTTATAATTCACCCCTCCACTTT.